The rows below give T cell receptor beta chains drawn from one sample of a study of CD8+CD57+ T cells in acquired aplastic anemia. In TCRdb, the reads were re-called with MiXCR into one record per CDR3 protein. The sample contains about 160,000 distinct CDR3 sequences, roughly 48% of which appear only once. The sample comprised sorted CD4+, CD8+, or CD8+CD57+ T cells (not recorded which) from PBMCs. Receptors originate from a human donor with aplastic anemia. Both conserved end residues are part of each CDR3. The D gene is left open where the match is weak. Clone size appears in some rows only: once, few, many, or a class for an expanded clone.

>-|TRBV20-1|-|TRBJ2-7
CSARLPYEQYF
TGCAGTGCTAGGCTCCCCTACGAGCAGTACTTC
>-|TRBV5-6|-|TRBJ2-5
CASSLFVVGSGETQYF
TGTGCCAGCAGCTTGTTTGTGGTCGGGTCAGGAGAGACCCAGTACTTC
>-|TRBV7-9|-|TRBJ2-7
CASSYGVASGEQYF
TGTGCCAGCAGTTACGGCGTAGCTTCGGGGGAGCAGTACTTC
>TRBD1|TRBV5-1|many|TRBJ2-7
CASSGSGQGARYEQYF
TGCGCCAGCAGCGGGTCAGGACAGGGGGCAAGGTACGAGCAGTACTTC
>-|TRBV7-9|many|TRBJ1-1
CASSWVMNTEAFF
TGTGCCAGCAGCTGGGTCATGAACACTGAAGCTTTCTTT
>-|TRBV11-2|many|TRBJ1-2
CASSLDGAVYTF
TGTGCCAGCAGCTTAGATGGGGCTGTATACACCTTC
>TRBD1|TRBV20-1|many|TRBJ1-2
CSASDRGNNYGYTF
TGCAGTGCTAGTGACAGGGGAAATAACTATGGCTACACCTTC
>-|TRBV5-4|many|TRBJ1-2
CASSLDRIFPGYTF
TGTGCCAGCAGCTTGGACCGGATCTTCCCTGGCTACACCTTC
>TRBD1|TRBV19|-|TRBJ2-2
CASSEQGAITGELFF
TGTGCCAGTAGTGAACAGGGGGCTATCACCGGGGAGCTGTTTTTT
>TRBD1|TRBV10-3|-|TRBJ1-1
CAISGPTGGIEAFF
TGTGCCATCAGCGGTCCAACAGGGGGCATTGAAGCTTTCTTT
>TRBD2|TRBV24-1|-|TRBJ2-3
CATSELTSLTDTQYF
TGTGCCACCAGTGAGTTGACTAGCTTAACAGATACGCAGTATTTT
>-|TRBV3-1|once|TRBJ2-7
CASSQLSGSYEQYF
TGTGCCAGCAGCCAATTATCAGGGTCCTACGAGCAGTACTTC
>TRBD2|TRBV5-1|-|TRBJ2-7
CASSSAGLAGGQGEQYF
TGCGCCAGCAGCTCTGCCGGACTAGCGGGGGGACAAGGAGAGCAGTACTTC
>TRBD1|TRBV2|-|TRBJ1-5
CASREETGANQPQHF
TGTGCCAGCAGGGAAGAGACAGGGGCCAATCAGCCCCAGCATTTT
>-|TRBV2|once|TRBJ1-1
CASSEFRRVGVNTEAFF
TGTGCCAGCAGTGAGTTTCGACGTGTAGGAGTCAACACTGAAGCTTTCTTT
>-|TRBV6-1|many|TRBJ2-7
CASSEDQSYEQYF
TGTGCCAGCAGTGAGGATCAATCCTACGAGCAGTACTTC
>TRBD1|TRBV14|many|TRBJ2-7
CASSQDLGQGYEQYF
TGTGCCAGCAGCCAAGATCTTGGACAGGGTTACGAGCAGTACTTC
>TRBD2|TRBV5-1|-|TRBJ2-1
CASSLTASGGVSNEQFF
TGCGCCAGCAGCTTGACGGCTAGCGGGGGGGTTAGCAATGAGCAGTTCTTC
>TRBD1|TRBV9|many|TRBJ2-7
CASSYGTGTVNEQYF
TGTGCCAGCAGCTACGGGACAGGGACCGTGAACGAGCAGTACTTC
>-|TRBV5-1|many|TRBJ2-2
CASSLYENTGELFF
TGCGCCAGCAGCTTGTACGAGAACACCGGGGAGCTGTTTTTT
>-|TRBV6-1|few|TRBJ2-3
CASLDPGDTQYF
TGTGCCAGCCTGGACCCTGGGGATACGCAGTATTTT
>TRBD1|TRBV5-6|many|TRBJ1-2
CASTPLLEGAYGYTF
TGTGCCAGCACACCGCTTCTGGAGGGGGCTTATGGCTACACCTTC
>-|TRBV2|-|TRBJ2-7
CASSERWGGRYEQYF
TGTGCCAGCAGTGAAAGGTGGGGAGGCCGGTACGAGCAGTACTTC
>TRBD2|TRBV2|-|TRBJ2-3
CASSGPSGGADTQYF
TGTGCCAGCAGTGGCCCTAGCGGGGGGGCAGATACGCAGTATTTT
>-|TRBV25-1|-|TRBJ1-1
CASSDRKNTEAFF
TGTGCCAGCAGTGATAGAAAGAACACTGAAGCTTTCTTT
>-|TRBV2|-|TRBJ1-2
CASRSQTVTNYGYTF
TGTGCCAGTAGGTCTCAGACGGTGACTAACTATGGCTACACCTTC
>-|TRBV25-1|few|TRBJ2-3
CASSEFRGGTDTQYF
TGTGCCAGCAGTGAATTCAGGGGAGGCACAGATACGCAGTATTTT
>-|TRBV2|-|TRBJ2-5
CASRRTKGETQYF
TGTGCCAGCAGACGTACTAAAGGAGAGACCCAGTACTTC
>-|TRBV7-3|-|TRBJ2-7
CASSLWASPGEGQYF
TGTGCCAGCAGCTTATGGGCTTCCCCCGGGGAAGGGCAGTACTTC